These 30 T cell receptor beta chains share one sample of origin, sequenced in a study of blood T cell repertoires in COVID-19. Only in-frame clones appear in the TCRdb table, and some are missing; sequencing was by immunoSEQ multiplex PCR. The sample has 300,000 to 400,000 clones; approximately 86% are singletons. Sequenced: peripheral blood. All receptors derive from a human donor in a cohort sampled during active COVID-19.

The CDR3 region is CSADDRGDNGYTF. For the CDR3, the DNA is TGCAGCGCTGACGACAGGGGCGATAATGGCTACACCTTC. The chain joins TRBV29-1 to TRBJ1-2; 8 bases agree with TRBD1. V shed 7 bases, J shed 6 bases, and the junction held 10 bases outside the gene matches. The germline V gene encodes CDR1 SQVTM and CDR2 ANQGSEA. This CDR3 contains 13 residues.

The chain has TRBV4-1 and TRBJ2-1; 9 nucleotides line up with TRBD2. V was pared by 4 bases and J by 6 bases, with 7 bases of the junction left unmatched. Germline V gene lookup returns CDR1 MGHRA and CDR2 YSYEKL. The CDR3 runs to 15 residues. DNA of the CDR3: TGCGCCAGCAGCCTCACCGGGACTAGCTCCAATGAGCAGTTCTTC. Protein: CASSLTGTSSNEQFF.

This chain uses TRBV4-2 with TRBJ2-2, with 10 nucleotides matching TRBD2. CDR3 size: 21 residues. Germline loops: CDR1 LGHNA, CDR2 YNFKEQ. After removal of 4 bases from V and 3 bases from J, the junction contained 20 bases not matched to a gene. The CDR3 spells CASSLLLIGVAGGGYTGELFF. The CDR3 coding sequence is TGTGCCAGCAGCCTACTCCTCATAGGGGTAGCGGGAGGAGGGTACACCGGGGAGCTGTTTTTT.

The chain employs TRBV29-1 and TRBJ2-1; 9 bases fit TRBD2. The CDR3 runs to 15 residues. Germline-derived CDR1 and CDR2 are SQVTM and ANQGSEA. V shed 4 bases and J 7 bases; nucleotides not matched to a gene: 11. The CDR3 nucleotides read TGCAGCGTTGCCCCGATGGCTAGCGGGGCAAATGAGCAGTTCTTC. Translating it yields CSVAPMASGANEQFF.

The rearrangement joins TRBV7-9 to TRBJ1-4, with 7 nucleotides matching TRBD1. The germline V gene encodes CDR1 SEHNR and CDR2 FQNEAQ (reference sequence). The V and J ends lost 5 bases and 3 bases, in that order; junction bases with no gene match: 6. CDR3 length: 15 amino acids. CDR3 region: CASSIGGIPNEKLFF. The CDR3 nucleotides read TGTGCCAGCAGCATAGGGGGCATCCCTAATGAAAAACTGTTTTTT.

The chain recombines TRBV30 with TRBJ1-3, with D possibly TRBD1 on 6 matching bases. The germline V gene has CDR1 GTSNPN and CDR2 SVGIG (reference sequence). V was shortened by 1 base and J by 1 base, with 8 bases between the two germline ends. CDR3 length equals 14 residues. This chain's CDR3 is CAWSDRVSGNTIYF. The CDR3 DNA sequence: TGTGCCTGGAGTGACAGGGTATCTGGAAACACCATATATTTT. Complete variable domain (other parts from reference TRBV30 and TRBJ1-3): SQTIHQWPATLVQPVGSPLSLECTVEGTSNPNLYWYRQAAGRGLQLLFYSVGIGQISSEVPQNLSASRPQDRQFILSSKKLLLSDSGFYLCAWSDRVSGNTIYFGEGSWLTVV.

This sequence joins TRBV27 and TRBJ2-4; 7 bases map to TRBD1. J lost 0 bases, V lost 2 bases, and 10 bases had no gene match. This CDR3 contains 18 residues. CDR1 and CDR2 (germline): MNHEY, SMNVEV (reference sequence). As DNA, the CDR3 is TGTGCCAGCAGTTTAAGGCCTGACAGGGAAATAGCCAAAAACATTCAGTACTTC. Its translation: CASSLRPDREIAKNIQYF.

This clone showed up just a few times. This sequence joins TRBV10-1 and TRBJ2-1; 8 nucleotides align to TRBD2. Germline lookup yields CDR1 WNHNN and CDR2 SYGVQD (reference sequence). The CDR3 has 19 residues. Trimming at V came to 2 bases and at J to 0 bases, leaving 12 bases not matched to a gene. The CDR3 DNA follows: TGCGCCAGCAGTGAGGCCATGGCTAGCGGGCCTCACTCCTACAATGAGCAGTTCTTC. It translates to CASSEAMASGPHSYNEQFF.

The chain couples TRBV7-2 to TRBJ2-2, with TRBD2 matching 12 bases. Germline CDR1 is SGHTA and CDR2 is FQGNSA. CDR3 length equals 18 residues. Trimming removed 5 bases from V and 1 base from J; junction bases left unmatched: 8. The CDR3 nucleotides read TGTGCCAGCAGCCTAAAGACTAGCGGGGGCCGGAACACCGGGGAGCTGTTTTTT. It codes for CASSLKTSGGRNTGELFF.

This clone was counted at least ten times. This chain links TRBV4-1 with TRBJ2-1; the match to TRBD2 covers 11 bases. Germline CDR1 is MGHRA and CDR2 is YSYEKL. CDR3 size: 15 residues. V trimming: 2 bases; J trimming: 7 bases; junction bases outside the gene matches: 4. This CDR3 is CASSQPTSGKNEQFF. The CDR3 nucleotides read TGCGCCAGCAGCCAACCGACTAGCGGGAAGAATGAGCAGTTCTTC.

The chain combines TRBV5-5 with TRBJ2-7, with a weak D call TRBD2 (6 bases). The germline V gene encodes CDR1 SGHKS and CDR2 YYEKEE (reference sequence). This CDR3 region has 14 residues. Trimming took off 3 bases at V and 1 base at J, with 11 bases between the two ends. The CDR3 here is CASSSLGGSYEQYF. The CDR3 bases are TGTGCCAGCAGCTCCTTGGGGGGATCCTACGAGCAGTACTTC.

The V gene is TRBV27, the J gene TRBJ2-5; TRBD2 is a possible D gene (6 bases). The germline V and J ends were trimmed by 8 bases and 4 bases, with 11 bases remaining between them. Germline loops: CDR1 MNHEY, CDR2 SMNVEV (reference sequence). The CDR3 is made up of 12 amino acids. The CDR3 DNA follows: TGTGCCAGCGGGACTGCCGCAGAGACCCAGTACTTC. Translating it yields CASGTAAETQYF.

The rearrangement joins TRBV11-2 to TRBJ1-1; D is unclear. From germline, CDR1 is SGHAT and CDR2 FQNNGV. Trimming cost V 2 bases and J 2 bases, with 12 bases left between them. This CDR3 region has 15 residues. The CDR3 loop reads CASSLFSAGNTEAFF. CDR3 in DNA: TGTGCCAGCAGCTTATTCTCGGCAGGCAACACTGAAGCTTTCTTT. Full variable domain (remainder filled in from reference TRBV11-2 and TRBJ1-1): EAGVAQSPRYKIIEKRQSVAFWCNPISGHATLYWYQQILGQGPKLLIQFQNNGVVDDSQLPKDRFSAERLKGVDSTLKIQPAKLEDSAVYLCASSLFSAGNTEAFFGQGTRLTVV.

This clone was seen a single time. The CDR3 loop reads CASSLGLADINEQFF. The CDR3 DNA is TGCGCCAGCAGCTTGGGGCTAGCGGACATTAATGAGCAGTTCTTC. J is TRBJ2-1 and V is TRBV5-1, with 7 bases matching TRBD2. Trimming at V came to 0 bases and at J to 7 bases, leaving 7 bases not matched to a gene. CDR1 SGHRS and CDR2 YFSETQ come from the germline V gene. The CDR3 covers 15 residues.

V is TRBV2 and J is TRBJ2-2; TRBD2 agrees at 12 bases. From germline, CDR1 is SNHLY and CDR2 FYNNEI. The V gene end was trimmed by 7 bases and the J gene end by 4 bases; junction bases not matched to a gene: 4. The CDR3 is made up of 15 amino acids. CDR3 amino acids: CASTGLAGSTGELFF. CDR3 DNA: TGTGCCAGCACCGGACTAGCGGGATCCACCGGGGAGCTGTTTTTT.

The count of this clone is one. The CDR3 DNA is TGCGCCAGCAGCAACCTCGGAGTTCCTTCTAGCACAGATACGCAGTATTTT. As protein: CASSNLGVPSSTDTQYF. The chain uses TRBV5-1 and TRBJ2-3; no clear D. V dropped 4 bases and J dropped 0 bases, with 18 bases sitting between them. CDR3 length: 17 residues. Germline V gives CDR1 SGHRS, CDR2 YFSETQ. Variable domain in full (rest from reference TRBV5-1 and TRBJ2-3): KAGVTQTPRYLIKTRGQQVTLSCSPISGHRSVSWYQQTPGQGLQFLFEYFSETQRNKGNFPGRFSGRQFSNSRSEMNVSTLELGDSALYLCASSNLGVPSSTDTQYFGPGTRLTVL.

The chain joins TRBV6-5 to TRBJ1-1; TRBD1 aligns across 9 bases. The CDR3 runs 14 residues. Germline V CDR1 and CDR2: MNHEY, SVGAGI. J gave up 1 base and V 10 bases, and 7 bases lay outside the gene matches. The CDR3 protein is CATRGQGPNTEAFF. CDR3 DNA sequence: TGTGCCACCCGAGGACAGGGGCCGAACACTGAAGCTTTCTTT.

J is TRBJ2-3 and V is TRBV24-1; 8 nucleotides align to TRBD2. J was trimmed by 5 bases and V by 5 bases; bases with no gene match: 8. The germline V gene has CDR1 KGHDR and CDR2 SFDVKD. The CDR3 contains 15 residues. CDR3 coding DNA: TGTGCCACCAGTGCGCGAGCGGGGGTCGGAGATACGCAGTATTTT. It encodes CATSARAGVGDTQYF.

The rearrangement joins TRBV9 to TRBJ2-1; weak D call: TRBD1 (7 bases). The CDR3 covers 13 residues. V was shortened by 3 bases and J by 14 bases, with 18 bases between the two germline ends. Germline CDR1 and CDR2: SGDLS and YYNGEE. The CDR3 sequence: CASSGGTRDRKFF. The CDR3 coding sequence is TGTGCCAGCAGCGGGGGGACGCGGGACAGAAAGTTCTTC. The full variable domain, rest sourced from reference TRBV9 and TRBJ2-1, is DSGVTQTPKHLITATGQRVTLRCSPRSGDLSVYWYQQSLDQGLQFLIQYYNGEERAKGNILERFSAQQFPDLHSELNLSSLELGDSALYFCASSGGTRDRKFFGPGTRLTVL.

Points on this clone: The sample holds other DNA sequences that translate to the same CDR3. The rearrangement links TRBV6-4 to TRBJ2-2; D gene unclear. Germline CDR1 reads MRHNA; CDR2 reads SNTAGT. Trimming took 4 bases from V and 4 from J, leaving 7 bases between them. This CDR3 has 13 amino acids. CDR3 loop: CASSGSSTGELFF. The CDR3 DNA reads TGTGCCAGCAGTGGCTCCTCCACCGGGGAGCTGTTTTTT.

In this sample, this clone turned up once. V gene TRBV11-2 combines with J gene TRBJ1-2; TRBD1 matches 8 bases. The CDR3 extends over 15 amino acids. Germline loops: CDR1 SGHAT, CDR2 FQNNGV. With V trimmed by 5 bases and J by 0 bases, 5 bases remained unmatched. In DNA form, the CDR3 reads TGTGCCAGCAGCGGATACAGGGGGACTAACTATGGCTACACCTTC. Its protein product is CASSGYRGTNYGYTF.

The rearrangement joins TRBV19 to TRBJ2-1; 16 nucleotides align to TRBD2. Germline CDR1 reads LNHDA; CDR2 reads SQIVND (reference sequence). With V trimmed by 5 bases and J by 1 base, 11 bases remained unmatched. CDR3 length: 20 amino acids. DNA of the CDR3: TGTGCCAGTAGTCCACGGCCGGGACTAGCGGGGGGGCGTTCCTACAATGAGCAGTTCTTC. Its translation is CASSPRPGLAGGRSYNEQFF.

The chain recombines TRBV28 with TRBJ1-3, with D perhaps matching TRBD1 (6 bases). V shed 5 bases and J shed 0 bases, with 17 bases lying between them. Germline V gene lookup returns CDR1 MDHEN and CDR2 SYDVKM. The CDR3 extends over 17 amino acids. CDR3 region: CASSPLDSFSSGNTIYF. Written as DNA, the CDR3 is TGTGCCAGCAGTCCCCTGGACAGTTTCTCCTCTGGAAACACCATATATTTT.

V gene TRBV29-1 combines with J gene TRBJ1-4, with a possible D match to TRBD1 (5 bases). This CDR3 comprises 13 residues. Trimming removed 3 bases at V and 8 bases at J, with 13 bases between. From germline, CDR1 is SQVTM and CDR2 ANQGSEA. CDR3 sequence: CSVEGGFGEKLFF. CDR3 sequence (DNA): TGCAGCGTTGAGGGGGGTTTTGGCGAAAAACTGTTTTTT.

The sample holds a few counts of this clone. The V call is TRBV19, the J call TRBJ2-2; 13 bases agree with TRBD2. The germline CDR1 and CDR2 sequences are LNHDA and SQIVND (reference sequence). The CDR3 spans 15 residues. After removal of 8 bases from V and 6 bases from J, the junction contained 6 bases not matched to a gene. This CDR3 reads CASSGTSGISGELFF. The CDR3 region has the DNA TGTGCCAGTTCCGGGACTAGCGGGATTTCCGGGGAGCTGTTTTTT.

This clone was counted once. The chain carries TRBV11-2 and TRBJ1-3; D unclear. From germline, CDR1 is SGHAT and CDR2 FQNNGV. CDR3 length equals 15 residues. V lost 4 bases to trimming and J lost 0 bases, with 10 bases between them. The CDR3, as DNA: TGTGCCAGCAGCTCCGGTCTTGGCTCTGGAAACACCATATATTTT. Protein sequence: CASSSGLGSGNTIYF. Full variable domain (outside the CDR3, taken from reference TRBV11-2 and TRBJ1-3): EAGVAQSPRYKIIEKRQSVAFWCNPISGHATLYWYQQILGQGPKLLIQFQNNGVVDDSQLPKDRFSAERLKGVDSTLKIQPAKLEDSAVYLCASSSGLGSGNTIYFGEGSWLTVV.

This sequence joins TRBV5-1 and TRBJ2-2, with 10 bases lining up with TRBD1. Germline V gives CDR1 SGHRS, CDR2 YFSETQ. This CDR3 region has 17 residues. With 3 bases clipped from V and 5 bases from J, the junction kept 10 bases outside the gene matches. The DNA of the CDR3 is TGCGCCAGCAGCTGGACCGGGACAGGGGCAGGGACCGGGGAGCTGTTTTTT. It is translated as CASSWTGTGAGTGELFF.

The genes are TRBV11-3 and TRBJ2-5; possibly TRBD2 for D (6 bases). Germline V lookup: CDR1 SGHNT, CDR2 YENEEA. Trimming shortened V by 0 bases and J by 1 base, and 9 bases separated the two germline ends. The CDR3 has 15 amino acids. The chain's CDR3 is CASSLDGGPQETQYF. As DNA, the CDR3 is TGTGCCAGCAGCTTAGATGGAGGGCCCCAAGAGACCCAGTACTTC.

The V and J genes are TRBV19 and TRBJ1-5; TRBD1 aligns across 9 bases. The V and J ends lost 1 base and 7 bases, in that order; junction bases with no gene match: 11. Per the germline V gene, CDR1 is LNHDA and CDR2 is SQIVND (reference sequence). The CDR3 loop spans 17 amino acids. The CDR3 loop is CASSIGRGQGWNQPQHF. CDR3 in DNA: TGTGCCAGTAGTATAGGGAGAGGACAGGGGTGGAACCAGCCCCAGCATTTT.

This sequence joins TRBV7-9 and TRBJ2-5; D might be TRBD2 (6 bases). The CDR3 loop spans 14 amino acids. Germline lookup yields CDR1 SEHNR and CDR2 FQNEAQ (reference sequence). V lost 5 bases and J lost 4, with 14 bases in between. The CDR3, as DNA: TGTGCCAGCAGCCCACTCCGGGGGATAGAGACCCAGTACTTC. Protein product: CASSPLRGIETQYF. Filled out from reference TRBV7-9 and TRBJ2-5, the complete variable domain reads DTGVSQNPRHKITKRGQNVTFRCDPISEHNRLYWYRQTLGQGPEFLTYFQNEAQLEKSRLLSDRFSAERPKGSFSTLEIQRTEQGDSAMYLCASSPLRGIETQYFGPGTRLLVL.